The rows below give T cell receptor beta chains drawn from one sample of a study of blood T cell repertoires in COVID-19. The table came from immunoSEQ multiplex PCR; TCRdb's copy has only in-frame clones and leaves some out. The table records a few hundred thousand clones, 85% of them present only once. Sample: peripheral blood. The receptors stem from a woman under 30 with acute or convalescent COVID-19. Each CDR3 is given with its conserved first and last residue. The order of the fields is J gene, D gene, clone size, V gene, CDR3 DNA, CDR3 protein. A D gene is named only where the DNA matches it firmly. Size values are once, few and many counts, or a class for expanded clones, and some rows have none.

TRBJ1-1,-,-,TRBV7-3,TGTGCCAGCAGCCCCGGACAAGGACCCACTGAAGCTTTCTTT,CASSPGQGPTEAFF
TRBJ2-5,-,few,TRBV4-2,TGTGCCAGCAGCCAAAGTAGCGGACAAGAGACCCAGTACTTC,CASSQSSGQETQYF
TRBJ1-3,-,few,TRBV7-8,TGTGCCAGCAGCCAAGCCGGGGGAGGTCATGGAAACACCATATATTTT,CASSQAGGGHGNTIYF
TRBJ2-1,-,-,TRBV7-8,TGTGCCAGCAGCTTTGGGCCAAACAATGAGCAGTTCTTC,CASSFGPNNEQFF
TRBJ1-6,TRBD1,-,TRBV7-6,TGTGCCAGCAGCCCCCAGACAGGGGGCGCAAATTCACCCCTCCACTTT,CASSPQTGGANSPLHF
TRBJ1-1,-,-,TRBV19,TGTGCCAGTAACCCTCGCGGGCTGAATGAAGCTTTCTTT,CASNPRGLNEAFF
TRBJ2-5,-,-,TRBV9,TGTGCCAGCAGCGTAGCGGGGTCGGGAGAGACCCAGTACTTC,CASSVAGSGETQYF
TRBJ2-3,-,-,TRBV2,TGTGCCAGCCAACTCCAGGGGGATACGCAGTATTTT,CASQLQGDTQYF
TRBJ1-5,TRBD1,-,TRBV19,TGTGCCAGTATTCGGACAGGGAATGGTCAGCCCCAGCATTTT,CASIRTGNGQPQHF
TRBJ2-5,-,-,TRBV6-5,TGTGCCAGCAGCTCCGGAGTGAACCAAGAGACCCAGTACTTC,CASSSGVNQETQYF
TRBJ1-6,TRBD1,-,TRBV19,TGTGCCAGTAGTAACGACCAGGGGGCCTATAATTCACCCCTCCACTTT,CASSNDQGAYNSPLHF
TRBJ1-4,TRBD1,-,TRBV15,TGTGCCACCAGCGGTGGACAGGGAGGATTTGAATGGCGGATGACTAATGAAAAACTGTTTTTT,CATSGGQGGFEWRMTNEKLFF
TRBJ1-2,TRBD1,-,TRBV6-1,TGTGCCAGCAGTGAGCCGGGACAGGGTAACGGCTACACCTTC,CASSEPGQGNGYTF
TRBJ1-4,-,-,TRBV5-1,TGCGCCAGCAGCTTGTTTGGGGAGGAGGAAAAACTGTTTTTT,CASSLFGEEEKLFF
TRBJ2-7,-,-,TRBV4-2,TGTGCCAGCAGCCAAGCCCAGACCTACGAGCAGTACTTC,CASSQAQTYEQYF
TRBJ2-3,-,once,TRBV7-8,TGTGCCAGCAGCTTAGGGGAGCGGAACACAGATACGCAGTATTTT,CASSLGERNTDTQYF
TRBJ1-3,-,-,TRBV19,TGTGCCAGTAGTATCCCGAGAGTCCGTGGAAACACCATATATTTT,CASSIPRVRGNTIYF
TRBJ2-3,TRBD2,-,TRBV19,TGTGCCAGTTCCCCTGTGGCGGGAGGGAACACAGATACGCAGTATTTT,CASSPVAGGNTDTQYF
TRBJ2-5,TRBD2,-,TRBV19,TGTGCCAGTTCCAGCGGGGCCCCTCAAGAGACCCAGTACTTC,CASSSGAPQETQYF
TRBJ2-3,-,-,TRBV13,TGTGCCAGCAGCTCAACCATGGGGGCGAGCACAGATACGCAGTATTTT,CASSSTMGASTDTQYF
TRBJ1-4,-,few,TRBV19,TGTGCCAGTAGTATAGGGACAACAACTAATGAAAAACTGTTTTTT,CASSIGTTTNEKLFF
TRBJ2-4,TRBD1,once,TRBV13,TGTGCCAGCAGCGAGGGACAGGGGGTAGGCATTCAGTACTTC,CASSEGQGVGIQYF
TRBJ1-4,TRBD1,-,TRBV12-5,TGTGCTAGTGGTTCAGGCCTCGCACAGGGGGCAAGGACTAATGAAAAACTGTTTTTT,CASGSGLAQGARTNEKLFF
TRBJ1-2,-,-,TRBV30,TGTGCCTGGAGTTCGGGACACCTGCTATGGCTAGACTTC,CAWSSGHLLWLDF
TRBJ1-6,-,few,TRBV11-2,TGTGCCAGCCGCGCGAGAGGAAGCTCCTATAATTCACCCCTCCACTTT,CASRARGSSYNSPLHF
TRBJ2-5,TRBD1,-,TRBV24-1,TGTGCCACCAGTGATTTAAAAGGGGGCGAGACCCAGTACTTC,CATSDLKGGETQYF
TRBJ1-2,-,-,TRBV6-5,TGTGCCAGCAGCCCCAGGTTGAGGGTTGAAGGCTACACCTTC,CASSPRLRVEGYTF
TRBJ1-2,-,-,TRBV5-4,TGTGCCAGCAGCTTGGTCGTGGGGGCGCCTGGCTACACCTTC,CASSLVVGAPGYTF
TRBJ2-5,-,-,TRBV6-5,TGTGCCAGCAAGGGGATAGCGGAAGAGACCCAGTACTTC,CASKGIAEETQYF
TRBJ1-1,-,-,TRBV28,TGTGCCAGCAGTTCCGGGACACTCATGAACACTGAAGCTTTCTTT,CASSSGTLMNTEAFF
TRBJ2-3,-,-,TRBV11-2,TGTGCCAGCAGCTTCACATCCCCAGATACGCAGTATTTT,CASSFTSPDTQYF
TRBJ2-1,TRBD2,-,TRBV28,TGTGCCAGCAGTTTATTGGGACTAGCGGGAACTTCCTCCTACAATGAGCAGTTCTTC,CASSLLGLAGTSSYNEQFF
TRBJ1-1,-,few,TRBV10-2,TGCGCCAGCAGGCAGGGGACCACTGAAGCTTTCTTT,CASRQGTTEAFF
TRBJ2-1,TRBD2,once,TRBV7-9,TGTGCCAGCAGCCTCGAGGTGGGTAGCGGGAGTTATGAGCAGTTCTTC,CASSLEVGSGSYEQFF
TRBJ2-1,-,-,TRBV7-9,TGTGCCAGCAGCTTAGGGCCCAGGGTAAACTACAATGAGCAGTTCTTC,CASSLGPRVNYNEQFF
TRBJ2-2,-,-,TRBV6-5,TGTGCCAGCATTTTAGAAGCGAACACCGGGGAGCTGTTTTTT,CASILEANTGELFF
TRBJ1-5,TRBD1,-,TRBV2,TGTGCCAGCAGCGGCCAAATGCAGGGGGCGGGCCAGCCCCAGCATTTT,CASSGQMQGAGQPQHF